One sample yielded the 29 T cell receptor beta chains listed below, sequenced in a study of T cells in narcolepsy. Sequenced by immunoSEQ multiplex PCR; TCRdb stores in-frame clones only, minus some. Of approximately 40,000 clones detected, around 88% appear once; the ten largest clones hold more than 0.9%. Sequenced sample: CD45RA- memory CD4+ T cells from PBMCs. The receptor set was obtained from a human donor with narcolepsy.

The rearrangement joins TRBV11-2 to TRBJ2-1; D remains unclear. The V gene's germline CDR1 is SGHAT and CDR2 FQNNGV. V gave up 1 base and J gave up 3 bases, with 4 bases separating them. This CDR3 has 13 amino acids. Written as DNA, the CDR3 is TGTGCCAGCAGCTTAGCCCTCTACAATGAGCAGTTCTTC. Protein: CASSLALYNEQFF.

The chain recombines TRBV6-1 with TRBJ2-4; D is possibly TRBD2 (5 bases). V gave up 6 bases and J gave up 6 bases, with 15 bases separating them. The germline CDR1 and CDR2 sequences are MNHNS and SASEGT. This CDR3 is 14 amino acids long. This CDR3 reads CASRENNRGNIQYF. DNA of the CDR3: TGTGCCAGCAGGGAAAACAACCGGGGAAACATTCAGTACTTC.

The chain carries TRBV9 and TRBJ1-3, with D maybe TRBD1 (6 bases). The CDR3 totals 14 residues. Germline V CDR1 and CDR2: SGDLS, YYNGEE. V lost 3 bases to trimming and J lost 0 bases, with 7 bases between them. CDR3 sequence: CASSETGSGNTIYF. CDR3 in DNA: TGTGCCAGCAGCGAGACAGGCTCTGGAAACACCATATATTTT.

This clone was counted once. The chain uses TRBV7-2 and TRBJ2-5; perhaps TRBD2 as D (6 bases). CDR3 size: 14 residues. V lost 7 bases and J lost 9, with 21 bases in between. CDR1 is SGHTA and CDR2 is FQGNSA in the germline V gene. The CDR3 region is CASTPTRVVAAQYF. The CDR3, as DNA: TGTGCCAGCACCCCGACTAGGGTTGTGGCGGCCCAGTACTTC.

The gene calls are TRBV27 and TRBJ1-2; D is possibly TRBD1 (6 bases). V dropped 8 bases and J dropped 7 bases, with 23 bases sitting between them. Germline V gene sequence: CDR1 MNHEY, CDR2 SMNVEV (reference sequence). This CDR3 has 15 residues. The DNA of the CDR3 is TGTGCCAGCGGAGGGTGGGACGGGGGCGCGGGTGGCTACACCTTC. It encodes CASGGWDGGAGGYTF.

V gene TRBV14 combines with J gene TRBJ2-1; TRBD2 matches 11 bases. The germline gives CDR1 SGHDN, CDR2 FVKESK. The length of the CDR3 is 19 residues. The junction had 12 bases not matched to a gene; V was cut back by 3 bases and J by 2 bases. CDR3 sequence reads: CASSQSSGLAGGTYNEQFF. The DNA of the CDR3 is TGTGCCAGCAGCCAGAGCTCCGGGCTAGCGGGGGGTACCTACAATGAGCAGTTCTTC. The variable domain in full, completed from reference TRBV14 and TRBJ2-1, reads EAGVTQFPSHSVIEKGQTVTLRCDPISGHDNLYWYRRVMGKEIKFLLHFVKESKQDESGMPNNRFLAERTGGTYSTLKVQPAELEDSGVYFCASSQSSGLAGGTYNEQFFGPGTRLTVL.

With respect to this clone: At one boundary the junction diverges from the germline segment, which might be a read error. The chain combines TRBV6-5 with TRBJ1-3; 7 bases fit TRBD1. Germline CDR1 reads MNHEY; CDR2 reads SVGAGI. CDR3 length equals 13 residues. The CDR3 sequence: CASSMRQGSTIYF. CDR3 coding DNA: TGTGCCAGCAGTATGCGACAGGGAAGCACCATATATTTT.

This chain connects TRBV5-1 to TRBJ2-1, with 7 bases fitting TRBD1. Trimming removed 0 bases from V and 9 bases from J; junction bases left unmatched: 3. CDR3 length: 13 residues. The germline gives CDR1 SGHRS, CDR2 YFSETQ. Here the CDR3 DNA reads TGCGCCAGCAGCTTGGGACAGGGCGGTGAGCAGTTCTTC. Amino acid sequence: CASSLGQGGEQFF. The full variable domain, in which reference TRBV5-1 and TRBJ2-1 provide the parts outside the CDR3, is KAGVTQTPRYLIKTRGQQVTLSCSPISGHRSVSWYQQTPGQGLQFLFEYFSETQRNKGNFPGRFSGRQFSNSRSEMNVSTLELGDSALYLCASSLGQGGEQFFGPGTRLTVL.

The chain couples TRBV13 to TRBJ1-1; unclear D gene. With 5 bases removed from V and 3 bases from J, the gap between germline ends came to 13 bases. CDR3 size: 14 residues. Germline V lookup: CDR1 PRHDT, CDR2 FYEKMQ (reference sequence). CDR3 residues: CASSPDGEYTEAFF. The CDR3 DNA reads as TGTGCCAGCAGCCCGGATGGTGAGTACACTGAAGCTTTCTTT.

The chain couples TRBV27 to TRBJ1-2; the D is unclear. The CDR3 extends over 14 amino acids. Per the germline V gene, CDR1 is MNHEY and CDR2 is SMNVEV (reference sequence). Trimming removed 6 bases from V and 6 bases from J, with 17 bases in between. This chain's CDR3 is CASSSTPSSHGYTF. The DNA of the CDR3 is TGTGCCAGCAGCTCGACCCCATCCAGTCATGGCTACACCTTC.

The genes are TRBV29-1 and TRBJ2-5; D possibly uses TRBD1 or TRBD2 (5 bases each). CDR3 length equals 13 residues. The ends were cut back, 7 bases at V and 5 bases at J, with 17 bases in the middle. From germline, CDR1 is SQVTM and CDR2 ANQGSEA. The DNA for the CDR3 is TGCAGCGCCCGCCCCCAGGGAGCGGAGACCCAGTACTTC. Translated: CSARPQGAETQYF.

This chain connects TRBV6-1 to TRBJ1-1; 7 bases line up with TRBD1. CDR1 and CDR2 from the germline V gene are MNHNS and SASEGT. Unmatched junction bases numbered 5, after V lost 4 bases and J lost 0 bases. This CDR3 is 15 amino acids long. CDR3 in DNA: TGTGCCAGCAGTGTTCAGGGGGACATGAACACTGAAGCTTTCTTT. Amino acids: CASSVQGDMNTEAFF.

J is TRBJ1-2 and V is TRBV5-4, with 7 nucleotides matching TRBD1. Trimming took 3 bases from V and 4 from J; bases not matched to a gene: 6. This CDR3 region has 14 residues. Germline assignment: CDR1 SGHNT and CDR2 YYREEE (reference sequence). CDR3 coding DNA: TGTGCCAGCAGCTCCGAAAGACAGGGCTATGGCTACACCTTC. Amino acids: CASSSERQGYGYTF.

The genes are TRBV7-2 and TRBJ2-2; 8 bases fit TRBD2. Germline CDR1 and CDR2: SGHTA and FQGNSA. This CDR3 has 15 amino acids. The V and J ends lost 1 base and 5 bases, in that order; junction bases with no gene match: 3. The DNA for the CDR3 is TGTGCCAGCAGCTTAGGGTCTAGCGGGACCGGGGAGCTGTTTTTT. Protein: CASSLGSSGTGELFF.

The DNA of the CDR3 is TGCGCCAGCAGTCAGGGGAGCAATCAGCCCCAGCATTTT. Its protein is CASSQGSNQPQHF. The chain couples TRBV10-2 to TRBJ1-5, with D possibly matching TRBD1 (6 bases). This CDR3 is built from 13 residues. The V end lost 5 bases, the J end lost 1 base, and 6 bases lay between the germline ends. Germline values: CDR1 WSHSY, CDR2 SAAADI.

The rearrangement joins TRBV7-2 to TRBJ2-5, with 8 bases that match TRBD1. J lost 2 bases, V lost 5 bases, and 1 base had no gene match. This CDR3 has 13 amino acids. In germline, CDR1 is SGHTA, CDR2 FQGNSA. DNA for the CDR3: TGTGCCAGCAGCCGGGACAGGCAAGAGACCCAGTACTTC. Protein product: CASSRDRQETQYF.

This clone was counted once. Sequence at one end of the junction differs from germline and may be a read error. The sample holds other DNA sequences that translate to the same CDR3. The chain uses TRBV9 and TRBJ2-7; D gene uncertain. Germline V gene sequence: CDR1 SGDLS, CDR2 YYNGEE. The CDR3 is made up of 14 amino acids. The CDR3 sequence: CASSEAAKSYEQYF. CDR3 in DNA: TGTGCCAGCAGCGAGGCAGCTAAATCCTACGAACAGTACTTC. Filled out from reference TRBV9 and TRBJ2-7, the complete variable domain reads DSGVTQTPKHLITATGQRVTLRCSPRSGDLSVYWYQQSLDQGLQFLIQYYNGEERAKGNILERFSAQQFPDLHSELNLSSLELGDSALYFCASSEAAKSYEQYFGPGTRLTVT.

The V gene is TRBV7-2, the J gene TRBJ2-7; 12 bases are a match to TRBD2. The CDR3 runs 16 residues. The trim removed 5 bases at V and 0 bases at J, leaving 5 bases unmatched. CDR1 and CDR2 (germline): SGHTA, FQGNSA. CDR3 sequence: CASSLSSGGASYEQYF. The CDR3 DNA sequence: TGTGCCAGCAGCCTATCTAGCGGGGGGGCCTCCTACGAGCAGTACTTC.

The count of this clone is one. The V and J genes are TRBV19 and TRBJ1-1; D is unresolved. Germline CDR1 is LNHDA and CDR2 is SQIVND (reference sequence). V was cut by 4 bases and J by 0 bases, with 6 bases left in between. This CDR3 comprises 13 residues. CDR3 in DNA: TGTGCCAGTAGTACCCTATTGAACACTGAAGCTTTCTTT. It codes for CASSTLLNTEAFF. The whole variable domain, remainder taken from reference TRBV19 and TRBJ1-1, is DGGITQSPKYLFRKEGQNVTLSCEQNLNHDAMYWYRQDPGQGLRLIYYSQIVNDFQKGDIAEGYSVSREKKESFPLTVTSAQKNPTAFYLCASSTLLNTEAFFGQGTRLTVV.

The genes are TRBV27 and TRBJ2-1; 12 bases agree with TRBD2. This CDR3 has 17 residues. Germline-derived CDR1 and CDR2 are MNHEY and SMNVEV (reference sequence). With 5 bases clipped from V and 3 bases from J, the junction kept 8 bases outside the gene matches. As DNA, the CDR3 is TGTGCCAGCAGTGTTACTAGCGGGGGGATTCTCTACAATGAGCAGTTCTTC. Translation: CASSVTSGGILYNEQFF.

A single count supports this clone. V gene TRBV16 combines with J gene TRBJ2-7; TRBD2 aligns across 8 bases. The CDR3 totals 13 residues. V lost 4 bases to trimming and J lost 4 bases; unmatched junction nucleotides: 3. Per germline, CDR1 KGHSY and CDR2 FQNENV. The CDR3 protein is CASSRPGGYEQYF. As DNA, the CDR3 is TGTGCCAGCAGCCGCCCGGGAGGGTACGAGCAGTACTTC.

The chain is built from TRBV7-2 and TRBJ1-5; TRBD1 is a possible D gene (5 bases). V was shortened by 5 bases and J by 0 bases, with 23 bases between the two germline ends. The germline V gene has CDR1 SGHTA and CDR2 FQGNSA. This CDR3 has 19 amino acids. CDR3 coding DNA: TGTGCCAGCAGCATGGCGGGGAGTCTGGGACCTTATAGCAATCAGCCCCAGCATTTT. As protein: CASSMAGSLGPYSNQPQHF. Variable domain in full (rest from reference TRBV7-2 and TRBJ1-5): GAGVSQSPSNKVTEKGKDVELRCDPISGHTALYWYRQSLGQGLEFLIYFQGNSAPDKSGLPSDRFSAERTGGSVSTLTIQRTQQEDSAVYLCASSMAGSLGPYSNQPQHFGDGTRLSIL.

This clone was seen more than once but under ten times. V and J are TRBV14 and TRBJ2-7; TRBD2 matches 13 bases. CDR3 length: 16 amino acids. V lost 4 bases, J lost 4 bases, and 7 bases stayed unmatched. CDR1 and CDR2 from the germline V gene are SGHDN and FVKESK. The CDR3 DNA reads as TGTGCCAGCAGCCCCCTAGGACTAGCGGGAGTTTACGAGCAGTACTTC. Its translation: CASSPLGLAGVYEQYF. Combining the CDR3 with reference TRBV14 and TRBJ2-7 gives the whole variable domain EAGVTQFPSHSVIEKGQTVTLRCDPISGHDNLYWYRRVMGKEIKFLLHFVKESKQDESGMPNNRFLAERTGGTYSTLKVQPAELEDSGVYFCASSPLGLAGVYEQYFGPGTRLTVT.

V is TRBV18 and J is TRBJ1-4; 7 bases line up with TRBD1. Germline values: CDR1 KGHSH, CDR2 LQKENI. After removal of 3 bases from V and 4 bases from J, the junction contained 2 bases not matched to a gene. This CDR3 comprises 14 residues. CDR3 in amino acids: CASSPGTDNEKLFF. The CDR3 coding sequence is TGTGCCAGCTCACCCGGGACAGATAATGAAAAACTGTTTTTT.

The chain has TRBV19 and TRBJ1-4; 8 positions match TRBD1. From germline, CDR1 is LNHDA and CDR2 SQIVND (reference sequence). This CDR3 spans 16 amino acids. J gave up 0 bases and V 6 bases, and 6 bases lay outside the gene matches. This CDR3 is CASSHGQGPTNEKLFF. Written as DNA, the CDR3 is TGTGCCAGTAGCCACGGACAGGGACCAACTAATGAAAAACTGTTTTTT. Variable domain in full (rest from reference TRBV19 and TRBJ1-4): DGGITQSPKYLFRKEGQNVTLSCEQNLNHDAMYWYRQDPGQGLRLIYYSQIVNDFQKGDIAEGYSVSREKKESFPLTVTSAQKNPTAFYLCASSHGQGPTNEKLFFGSGTQLSVL.

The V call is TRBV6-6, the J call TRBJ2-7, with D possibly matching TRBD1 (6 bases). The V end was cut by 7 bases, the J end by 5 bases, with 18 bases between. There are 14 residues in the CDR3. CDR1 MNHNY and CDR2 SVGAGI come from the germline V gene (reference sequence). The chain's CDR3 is CASKLQGEVHEQYF. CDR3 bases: TGTGCCAGCAAGTTACAGGGTGAGGTCCACGAGCAGTACTTC.

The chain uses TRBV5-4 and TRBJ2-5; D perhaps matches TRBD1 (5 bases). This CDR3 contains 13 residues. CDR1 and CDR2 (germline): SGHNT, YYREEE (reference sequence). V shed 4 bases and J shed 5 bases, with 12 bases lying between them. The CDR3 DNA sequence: TGTGCCAGCAGCCAGGGATCGGCGGAGACCCAGTACTTC. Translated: CASSQGSAETQYF.

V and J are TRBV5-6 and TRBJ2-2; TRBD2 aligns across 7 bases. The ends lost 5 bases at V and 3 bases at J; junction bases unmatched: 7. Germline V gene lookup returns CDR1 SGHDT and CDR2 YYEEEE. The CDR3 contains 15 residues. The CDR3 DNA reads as TGTGCCAGCAGAAGACCGGGAGGAGACACCGGGGAGCTGTTTTTT. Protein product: CASRRPGGDTGELFF.

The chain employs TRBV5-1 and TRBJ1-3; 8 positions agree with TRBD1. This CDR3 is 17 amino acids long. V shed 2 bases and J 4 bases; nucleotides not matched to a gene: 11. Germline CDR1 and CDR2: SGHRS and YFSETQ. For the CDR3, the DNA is TGCGCCAGCAGCTTCTCCTCCCCAGGGGGCGCGGGAAACACCATATATTTT. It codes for CASSFSSPGGAGNTIYF.